This entry features one T cell receptor beta chain sequence. Antigen specificity is unknown. The sample belongs to a study of CD8+ T cells in alopecia areata. On the study more broadly: Patients took tofacitinib for 6 to 18 months, followed by 6 drug-free months. Study outcomes and limitations: Alphabeta T cells residing in normal skin are also sequenced in scalp samples.

cDNA prepared by RNA extraction and subsequent reverse transcription served as the template for sequencing. Produced via immunoSEQ multiplex PCR; TCRdb's table is partial and in-frame only. Among about 220,000 clones listed, around 57% were seen once. Germline CDR1 is SGHNT and CDR2 is YENEEA. This CDR3 is built from 13 residues. The V and J ends lost 7 bases and 4 bases respectively, with 14 bases between them. Described treatment: oral pan-JAK inhibitor, 5-10 mg twice daily. It was from alopecia areata patients that lesional scalp punch biopsies and peripheral blood were collected. Starting from PBMCs, sorting isolated CD4+ and CD8+ T cells.

The chain is built from TRBV11-3 and TRBJ2-7; D is possibly TRBD2 (6 bases). This receptor was identified in a human donor with alopecia areata. The source was CD4+ T cells sorted from blood, collected at week 4, from a patient treated with tofacitinib. The CDR3 DNA sequence: TGTGCCAGCACCCTGGTGGAGGGGTACGAGCAGTACTTC. This gives the protein CASTLVEGYEQYF.